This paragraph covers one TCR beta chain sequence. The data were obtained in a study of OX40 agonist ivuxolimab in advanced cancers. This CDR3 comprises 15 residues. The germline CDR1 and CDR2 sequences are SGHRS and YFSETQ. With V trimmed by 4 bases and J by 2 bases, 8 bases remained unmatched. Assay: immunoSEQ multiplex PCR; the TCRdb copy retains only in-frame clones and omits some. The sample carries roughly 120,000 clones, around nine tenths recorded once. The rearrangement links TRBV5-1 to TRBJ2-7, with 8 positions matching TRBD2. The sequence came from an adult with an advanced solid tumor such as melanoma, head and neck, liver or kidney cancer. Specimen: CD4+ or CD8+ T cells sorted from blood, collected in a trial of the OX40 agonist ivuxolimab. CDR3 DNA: TGCGCCAGCAGCACTCGACTAGCGCCGCCCTACGAGCAGTACTTC. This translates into CASSTRLAPPYEQYF.